This TCR beta chain was recorded in a study of Graves' ophthalmopathy and Graves' hyperthyroidism. General study results and limits: In blood appeared most of the expanded thyroid clonotypes whose frequency exceeded 0.001.

The J segment lost 1 base and the V segment lost 7 bases, leaving 9 bases of the junction unmatched. The CDR3 extends over 15 amino acids. CDR1 MNHEY and CDR2 SVGEGT come from the germline V gene. Amplified material comprised TCR beta CDR3 regions derived from RNA transcripts. The first-round RT-PCR employed HTBI primers together with the Qiagen OneStep RT-PCR kit. A multiplex PCR was then performed as the second round. TCRdb recomputed calls from the multiplex PCR reads with MiXCR, one row per CDR3 protein. The repertoire holds a few hundred thousand distinct CDR3 sequences, with approximately 20% as singletons. On this clonotype: Its matching antigen is unknown.

The chain recombines TRBV6-2 or TRBV6-3 with TRBJ1-1; 7 bases map to TRBD1. The TCR was taken from a woman in her late teens or twenties with Graves' ophthalmopathy. Sequencing was carried out using peripheral blood. CDR3 amino acids: CASTLTGTANTEAFF. DNA for the CDR3: TGTGCCAGCACCCTAACCGGGACAGCGAACACTGAAGCTTTCTTT.